A few counts support the clone carrying this TCR beta chain. CDR1 and CDR2 from the germline V gene are LNHDA and SQIVND (reference sequence). With 7 bases removed from V and 2 bases from J, the gap between germline ends came to 16 bases. The CDR3 is 15 amino acids. These data belong to a study of blood T cell repertoires in COVID-19. About the research overall: The United States, Italy and Spain provided the acute and convalescent COVID-19 samples. PBMCs, B-cell-depleted T cells, or T cells provided the cDNA or gDNA that made up the material.

As processed by the authors: Scientists estimated how many nucleated cells there were by amplifying reference gene primers. The table came from immunoSEQ multiplex PCR; TCRdb's copy has only in-frame clones and leaves some out. V, J and clone size derive from that table, while D and trimming were established from the DNA sequence. The repertoire holds 30,000 to 40,000 clones, with 85% as singletons. The rearrangement uses TRBV19 and TRBJ2-3; D might be TRBD1 (6 bases). The source of this sequence is a woman aged 55 to 70 with active COVID-19. The sequenced sample was peripheral blood. The CDR3 sequence is CASNEGDGYTDTQYF. The CDR3 nucleotides read TGTGCCAGTAACGAGGGGGACGGCTACACAGATACGCAGTATTTT.